The rows below give T cell receptor beta chains drawn from one sample of a study of blood T cell repertoires in COVID-19. Clones were read by immunoSEQ multiplex PCR, and TCRdb kept only the in-frame ones, dropping some. This sample carries 150,000 or so clones, roughly nine tenths of them seen once, and the ten largest clones take about 18%. The sample taken for sequencing was peripheral blood. Source of these receptors: a man aged 60 to 75 with active or convalescent COVID-19. CDR3s include the opening cysteine and the closing phenylalanine or tryptophan. D genes are given only for firm matches. Size is omitted from some rows. Given values are once, few, many or a class for expanded clones.

j_call	clone_size	v_call	d_call	cdr3_aa	cdr3_nt
TRBJ2-7	once	TRBV3-1/TRBV3-2	TRBD2	CASSVGTSAGYEQYF	TGTGCCAGCAGCGTTGGGACTAGCGCGGGGTACGAGCAGTACTTC
TRBJ1-2	NA	TRBV5-1	TRBD1	CASSPPDRSVHGYTF	TGCGCCAGCAGCCCCCCGGACAGGTCGGTCCATGGCTACACCTTC
TRBJ2-3	NA	TRBV6-6	TRBD2	CASRVAGVATDTQYF	TGTGCCAGCAGGGTAGCGGGAGTGGCCACAGATACGCAGTATTTT
TRBJ1-1	NA	TRBV27	TRBD1	CASSLIEGARDTEAFF	TGTGCCAGCAGTTTGATCGAGGGGGCTCGGGACACTGAAGCTTTCTTT
TRBJ2-3	NA	TRBV19	TRBD1	CASSINRGLLDTQYF	TGTGCCAGTAGTATTAACAGGGGTCTTCTAGATACGCAGTATTTT
TRBJ1-1	NA	TRBV25-1	NA	CASSPTGTSEAFF	TGTGCCAGCAGTCCCACCGGGACAAGTGAAGCTTTCTTT
TRBJ2-1	once	TRBV12-5	TRBD2	CASGLGTSGYNEQFF	TGTGCTAGTGGTTTGGGGACTAGCGGTTACAATGAGCAGTTCTTC
TRBJ1-1	NA	TRBV5-1	NA	CASSLEWRAGDEAFF	TGCGCCAGCAGCTTGGAGTGGCGGGCAGGGGATGAAGCTTTCTTT
TRBJ2-2	NA	TRBV7-9	TRBD2	CASSPAGGQVAGELFF	TGTGCCAGCAGCCCGGCGGGGGGGCAAGTAGCCGGGGAGCTGTTTTTT
TRBJ1-2	NA	TRBV28	TRBD1	CASRRQGRSSGFVPTLF	TGTGCCAGCCGAAGACAGGGGCGTTCCTCGGGGTTCGTTCCCACCCTCTTC
TRBJ2-2	NA	TRBV30	NA	CAWSVGATTGELFF	TGTGCCTGGAGTGTAGGGGCAACCACCGGGGAGCTGTTTTTT
TRBJ1-1	NA	TRBV29-1	NA	CSVDGSRQLNTEAFF	TGCAGCGTTGATGGTAGCCGCCAGCTGAACACTGAAGCTTTCTTT
TRBJ2-1	NA	TRBV5-4	TRBD1	CASSLGTGNNEQFF	TGTGCCAGCAGCTTGGGGACAGGGAACAATGAGCAGTTCTTC
TRBJ1-2	NA	TRBV18	TRBD1	CASSLGQGARGSYGYTF	TGTGCCAGCTCACTCGGACAGGGGGCGCGAGGGTCCTATGGCTACACCTTC
TRBJ2-3	NA	TRBV19	NA	CASSIKISQGSTDTQYF	TGTGCCAGTAGTATAAAAATTTCACAGGGCTCCACAGATACGCAGTATTTT
TRBJ2-1	NA	TRBV5-4	TRBD2	CASSPRTSGLSSYNEQFF	TGTGCCAGCAGCCCGCGGACTAGCGGGCTGAGCTCCTACAATGAGCAGTTCTTC
TRBJ2-7	few	TRBV5-6	NA	CASSLPGRGSYEQYF	TGTGCCAGCAGCTTGCCTGGAAGGGGCTCCTACGAGCAGTACTTC
TRBJ2-7	NA	TRBV19	TRBD2	CASSKSGTSSYEQYF	TGTGCCAGTAGTAAGTCCGGGACTAGCTCCTACGAGCAGTACTTC
TRBJ1-1	NA	TRBV18	NA	CASLEGGSTEAFF	TGTGCCAGCCTGGAGGGAGGGAGTACTGAAGCTTTCTTT
TRBJ1-1	NA	TRBV18	TRBD1	CASSPLTGGLDTEAFF	TGTGCCAGCTCACCATTAACAGGGGGCCTGGACACTGAAGCTTTCTTT
TRBJ1-2	NA	TRBV28	TRBD1	CASSLYAQGGYGYTF	TGTGCCAGCAGTTTATACGCCCAGGGGGGCTATGGCTACACCTTC
TRBJ2-2	NA	TRBV3-1/TRBV3-2	NA	CASSPGTHTGELFF	TGTGCCAGCAGCCCCGGGACACACACCGGGGAGCTGTTTTTT
TRBJ2-5	NA	TRBV2	TRBD2	CASSERAGGTSQETQYF	TGTGCCAGCAGCGAGAGAGCGGGAGGTACGTCCCAAGAGACCCAGTACTTC
TRBJ2-1	NA	TRBV5-1	TRBD1	CASSLGQGNEQFF	TGCGCCAGCAGCTTGGGACAGGGGAATGAGCAGTTCTTC
TRBJ1-4	NA	TRBV7-8	NA	CASSLDTGLPNEKLFF	TGTGCCAGCAGCTTAGATACAGGGTTACCTAATGAAAAACTGTTTTTT
TRBJ2-1	NA	TRBV10-1	TRBD2	CASSGQREVNEQFF	TGCGCCAGCAGTGGACAGCGGGAGGTGAATGAGCAGTTCTTC
TRBJ2-5	NA	TRBV7-2	NA	CASSLLREETQYF	TGTGCCAGCAGCTTATTGCGGGAAGAGACCCAGTACTTC
TRBJ2-2	NA	TRBV14	TRBD2	CASSQYSGSDTGELFF	TGTGCCAGCAGCCAGTATAGCGGGAGTGACACCGGGGAGCTGTTTTTT
TRBJ1-5	NA	TRBV10-3	NA	CAISELESSNQPQHF	TGTGCCATCAGTGAGTTGGAGAGTAGCAATCAGCCCCAGCATTTT
TRBJ2-2	once	TRBV19	TRBD2	CASSPTSGRTGELFF	TGTGCCAGTAGTCCGACTAGCGGGAGGACCGGGGAGCTGTTTTTT
TRBJ2-2	NA	TRBV19	TRBD2	CASSITSGSGELFF	TGTGCCAGTAGTATCACTAGCGGTAGCGGGGAGCTGTTTTTT
TRBJ1-4	NA	TRBV11-2	NA	CASSFTGDPTNEKLFF	TGTGCCAGCAGCTTTACAGGAGATCCAACTAATGAAAAACTGTTTTTT
TRBJ1-2	NA	TRBV5-1	TRBD1	CASSFGTGTYGYTF	TGCGCCAGCAGCTTTGGGACAGGGACCTATGGCTACACCTTC
TRBJ1-4	NA	TRBV5-1	NA	CASSSHATTNEKLFF	TGCGCCAGCAGCTCCCATGCTACAACTAATGAAAAACTGTTTTTT
TRBJ1-6	NA	TRBV5-1	NA	CASSVWGITGSSPLHF	TGCGCCAGCAGCGTTTGGGGTATTACAGGGAGTTCACCCCTCCACTTT
TRBJ2-7	NA	TRBV6-2/TRBV6-3	TRBD2	CASSLARRAGGDEQYF	TGTGCCAGCAGTTTAGCGAGGCGGGCGGGAGGTGACGAGCAGTACTTC
TRBJ1-5	NA	TRBV6-5	TRBD1	CASGQGDQPQHF	TGTGCCAGTGGACAGGGCGATCAGCCCCAGCATTTT
TRBJ1-2	NA	TRBV3-1/TRBV3-2	NA	CASSQDWAGVYGYTF	TGTGCCAGCAGCCAAGATTGGGCGGGGGTCTATGGCTACACCTTC
TRBJ1-4	NA	TRBV27	TRBD1	CASSLGQENEKLFF	TGTGCCAGCAGTTTAGGACAGGAGAATGAAAAACTGTTTTTT
TRBJ1-5	NA	TRBV4-1	NA	CASSQDIGEYSNQPQHF	TGCGCCAGCAGCCAAGATATCGGGGAGTATAGCAATCAGCCCCAGCATTTT
TRBJ2-1	NA	TRBV28	TRBD1	CASSSTGTGAYNEQFF	TGTGCCAGCAGTTCGACCGGGACAGGGGCCTACAATGAGCAGTTCTTC
TRBJ2-7	NA	TRBV2	NA	CASWASPREEQYF	TGTGCCAGCTGGGCTAGCCCCCGAGAAGAGCAGTACTTC
TRBJ2-1	once	TRBV5-1	NA	CASSLVGERNNEQFF	TGCGCCAGCAGCTTGGTTGGCGAGCGGAACAATGAGCAGTTCTTC
TRBJ2-5	NA	TRBV5-4	NA	CASSADQWDSRGKTQYF	TGTGCCAGCAGCGCTGACCAGTGGGACTCCAGGGGGAAGACCCAGTACTTC
TRBJ2-6	NA	TRBV28	TRBD1	CASRTGGSGANVLTF	TGTGCCAGTCGGACAGGGGGGAGTGGGGCCAACGTCCTGACTTTC